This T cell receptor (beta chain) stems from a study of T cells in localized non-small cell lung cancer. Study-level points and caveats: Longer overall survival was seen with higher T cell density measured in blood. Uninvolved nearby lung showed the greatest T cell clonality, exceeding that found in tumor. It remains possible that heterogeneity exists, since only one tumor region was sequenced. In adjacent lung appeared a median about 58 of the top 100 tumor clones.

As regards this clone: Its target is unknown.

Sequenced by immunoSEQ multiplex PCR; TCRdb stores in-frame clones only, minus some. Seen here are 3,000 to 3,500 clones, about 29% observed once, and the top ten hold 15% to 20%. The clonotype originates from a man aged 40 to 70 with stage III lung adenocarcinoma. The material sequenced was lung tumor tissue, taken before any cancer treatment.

CDR3 residues: CASSLSAGTYNEQFF. Here the CDR3 DNA reads TGTGCCAGCAGCCTCTCGGCGGGAACCTACAATGAGCAGTTCTTC. V is TRBV11-3 and J is TRBJ2-1, with D perhaps matching TRBD2 (6 bases). Trimming shortened V by 5 bases and J by 2 bases, and 13 bases separated the two germline ends. The germline V gene has CDR1 SGHNT and CDR2 YENEEA. This CDR3 has 15 amino acids.